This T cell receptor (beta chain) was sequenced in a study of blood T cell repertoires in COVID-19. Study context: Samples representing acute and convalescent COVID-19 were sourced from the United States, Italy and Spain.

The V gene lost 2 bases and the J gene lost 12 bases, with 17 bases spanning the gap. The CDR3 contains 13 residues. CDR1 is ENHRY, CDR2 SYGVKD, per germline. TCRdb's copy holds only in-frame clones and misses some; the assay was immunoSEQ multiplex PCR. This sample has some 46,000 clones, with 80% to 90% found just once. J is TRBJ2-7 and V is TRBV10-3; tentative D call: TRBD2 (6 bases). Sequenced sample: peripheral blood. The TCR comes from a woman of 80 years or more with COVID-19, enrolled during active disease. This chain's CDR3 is CAISEPVGGTSYF. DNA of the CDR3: TGTGCCATCAGTGAGCCGGTCGGGGGAACATCGTACTTC.